This passage covers 6 T cell receptor beta chains from one sample sequenced in a study of T cells expressing NK-cell markers. Following a re-call of the 5' RACE reads, TCRdb has one entry per CDR3 protein and lacks DNA. This listing includes about 450,000 distinct CDR3 sequences. Sequencing was carried out using blood T cells: a sorted CD56 or NKG2C T cell subset, CD4+ or CD8+ T cells, or bulk PBMC T cells (not recorded which). Receptors originate from a woman between 18 and 70 years old in good health.

The V and J genes are TRBV12-3 or TRBV12-4 and TRBJ2-6; absent DNA, TCRdb's TRBD1 call cannot be checked. This CDR3 has 17 amino acids. CDR3 protein: CASSSQGLSSGANVLTF.

J is TRBJ2-4 and V is TRBV5-1; TCRdb's D call of TRBD1 is untestable without DNA. CDR3 length: 14 residues. CDR1 is SGHRS, CDR2 YFSETQ, per germline. The CDR3 here is CASSLVQGSGIQYF.

The V gene is TRBV7-2, the J gene TRBJ2-1. The CDR3 loop spans 12 amino acids. Germline values: CDR1 SGHTA, CDR2 FQGNSA. This CDR3 is CASSRTRMEQFF.

The gene calls are TRBV11-2 and TRBJ2-3; TCRdb lists TRBD1, though no DNA is available to test this call. The CDR3 is 20 residues long. Looked up from germline, CDR1 is SGHAT and CDR2 is FQNNGV. The CDR3 loop is CASSFHGYRANSNGPDTQYF.

The V call is TRBV6-5, the J call TRBJ1-1; the D call of TRBD1 rests on TCRdb alone, since no DNA is present to check it. Germline V gives CDR1 MNHEY, CDR2 SVGAGI. This CDR3 comprises 15 residues. The CDR3: CASSYGGAGNTEAFF.

The V gene is TRBV13, the J gene TRBJ2-5; TCRdb calls TRBD2, which cannot be checked without DNA. Germline-derived CDR1 and CDR2 are PRHDT and FYEKMQ (reference sequence). The length of the CDR3 is 17 residues. This CDR3 is CASSPPTSGRAGETQYF. The full variable domain, completed using reference TRBV13 and TRBJ2-5, is AAGVIQSPRHLIKEKRETATLKCYPIPRHDTVYWYQQGPGQDPQFLISFYEKMQSDKGSIPDRFSAQQFSDYHSELNMSSLELGDSALYFCASSPPTSGRAGETQYFGPGTRLLVL.